These 2 T cell receptor gamma chains share one sample of origin, sequenced in a study of gamma-delta chains in newborns, infants, children. TCRdb reprocessed the reads using CATT. The sample includes 2,600 or so gamma-chain clones, over 40% seen only once; the top ten take approximately 4.5%. The specimen sequenced was blood. Source of these receptors: a child who was a newborn, infant or young child, either healthy, febrile or measles-vaccinated (not recorded which).

The table lists this clone with a few counts. Within the sample, other DNA sequences also encode this same CDR3. The V call is TRGV3, the J call TRGJ1 or TRGJ2. TCRdb is silent on the J gene; assignment here came from matching the DNA to germline. The J segment lost 10 bases and the V segment lost 5 bases, leaving 8 bases of the junction unmatched. The CDR3 spans 11 residues. The V gene's germline CDR1 is VTNTFY and CDR2 YDVSTARD (reference sequence). In DNA, the CDR3 is TGTGCCACCTGGGCCGGGGGCAAGAAACTCTTT. Encoded protein: CATWAGGKKLF.

No J gene call was made, and the V gene is TRGV9. Germline CDR1 is GITISATS and CDR2 is ISYDGTV (reference sequence). The CDR3 has 13 residues. For the CDR3, the DNA is TGTGCCTTGTGGGAATCGCCCTATTATAAGAAACTATTT. It is translated as CALWESPYYKKLF.